The T cell receptor (beta chain) under discussion was sequenced for a study of CD8 T cells in Susac syndrome. Study-wide results and caveats: The study recognized that its TCR sequencing and HLA analysis covered a relatively small number of individuals.

J was trimmed by 5 bases and V by 0 bases; bases with no gene match: 13. Germline CDR1 reads SGHDN; CDR2 reads FVKESK. This CDR3 has 19 residues. An amount of RNA that ranged from about 0.45 to 1 ug was reverse transcribed with random hexamers. Amplification of TCR beta CDR3 was carried out by immunoSEQ multiplex PCR, which covered 54 Vbeta and 13 Jbeta segments. TCRdb reprocessed the immunoSEQ multiplex PCR reads via MiXCR and lists one record per CDR3 protein. Among approximately 140,000 distinct CDR3 sequences listed, 75% to 90% were seen once. Blood CD8+ and CD4+ T cells underwent high-throughput TCR beta sequencing. In contrast to the negatively isolated CD8+ and CD4+ T cells, TEMRA cells were FACS-enriched. This clonotype has just a few counts. No antigen is known for it.

This clonotype was obtained from a human donor with multiple sclerosis. The sequenced material came from CD8+ T cells from PBMCs. This sequence joins TRBV14 and TRBJ2-4; 10 bases line up with TRBD1. The CDR3 DNA is TGTGCCAGCAGCCAAGATCCGGGGACAGGGGATTATCGGGAAAACATTCAGTACTTC. As protein: CASSQDPGTGDYRENIQYF.